This TCR beta chain came from a study of T cells in localized non-small cell lung cancer. Study-level results: Sequencing was restricted to one tumor region; therefore, heterogeneity remains possible.

Remarks on this clone: Antigen unknown.

CDR1 is SNHLY and CDR2 is FYNNEI in the germline V gene. This CDR3 has 14 residues. V gave up 6 bases and J gave up 3 bases; unmatched junction bases: 7. Libraries were prepared by immunoSEQ multiplex PCR; TCRdb keeps only in-frame clonotypes and omits some of them. The table has 100,000 to 150,000 clones, more than 80% seen once. The chain has TRBV2 and TRBJ1-1; 7 nucleotides line up with TRBD1. Sequencing was performed on peripheral blood, taken before any cancer treatment. The source is an older female donor with stage I lung adenocarcinoma. The chain's CDR3 is CASRYQGGHTEAFF. The CDR3 nucleotides read TGTGCCAGCAGATATCAGGGGGGTCACACTGAAGCTTTCTTT.